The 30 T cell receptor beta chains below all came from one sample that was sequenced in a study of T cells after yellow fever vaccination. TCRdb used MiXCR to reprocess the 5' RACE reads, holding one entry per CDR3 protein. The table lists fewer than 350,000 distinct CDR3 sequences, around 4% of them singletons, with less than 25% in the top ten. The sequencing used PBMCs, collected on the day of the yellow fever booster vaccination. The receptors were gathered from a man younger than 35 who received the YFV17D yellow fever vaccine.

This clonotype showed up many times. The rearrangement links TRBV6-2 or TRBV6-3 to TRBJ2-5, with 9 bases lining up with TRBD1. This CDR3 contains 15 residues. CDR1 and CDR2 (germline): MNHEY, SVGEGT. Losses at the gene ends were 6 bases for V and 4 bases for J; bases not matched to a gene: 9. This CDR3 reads CASSFKTGGRETQYF. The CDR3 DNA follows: TGTGCCAGCAGCTTCAAGACAGGGGGGCGAGAGACCCAGTACTTC.

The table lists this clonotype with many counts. The CDR3 bases are TGTGCCATCAGAGAGAACCGGGACAGCCAAGAGACCCAGTACTTC. Protein product: CAIRENRDSQETQYF. The rearrangement joins TRBV10-3 to TRBJ2-5; 7 bases agree with TRBD1. Germline assignment: CDR1 ENHRY and CDR2 SYGVKD. The V segment lost 6 bases and the J segment 1 base; nucleotides outside the gene matches: 8. CDR3 size: 15 residues.

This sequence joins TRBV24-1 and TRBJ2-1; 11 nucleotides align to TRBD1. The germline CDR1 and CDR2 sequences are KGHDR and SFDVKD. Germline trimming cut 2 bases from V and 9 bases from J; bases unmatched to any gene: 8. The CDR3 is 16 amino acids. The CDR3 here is CATSDSGTGGSGEQFF. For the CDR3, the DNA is TGTGCCACCAGTGATTCCGGGACAGGGGGGTCCGGTGAGCAGTTCTTC.

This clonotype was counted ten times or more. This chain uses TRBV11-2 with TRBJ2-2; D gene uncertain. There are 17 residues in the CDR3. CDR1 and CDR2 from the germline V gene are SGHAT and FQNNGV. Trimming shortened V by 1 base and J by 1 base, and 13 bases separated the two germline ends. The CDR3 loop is CASSLVIRPRNTGELFF. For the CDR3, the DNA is TGTGCCAGCAGCTTAGTAATAAGGCCAAGGAACACCGGGGAGCTGTTTTTT.

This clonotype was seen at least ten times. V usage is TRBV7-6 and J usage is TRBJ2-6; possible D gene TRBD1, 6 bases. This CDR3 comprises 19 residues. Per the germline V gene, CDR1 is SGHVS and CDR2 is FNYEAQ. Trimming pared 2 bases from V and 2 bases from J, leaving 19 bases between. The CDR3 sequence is CASSLNHFRGITGANVLTF. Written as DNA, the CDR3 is TGTGCCAGCAGCTTAAATCATTTCAGGGGAATTACTGGGGCCAACGTCCTGACTTTC.

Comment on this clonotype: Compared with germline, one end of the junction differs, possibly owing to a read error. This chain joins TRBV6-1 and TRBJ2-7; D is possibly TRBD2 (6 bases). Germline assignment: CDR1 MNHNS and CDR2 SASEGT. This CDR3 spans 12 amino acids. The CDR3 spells CGSSLVGGEQYF. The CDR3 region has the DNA TGTGGCAGCAGCCTCGTGGGGGGCGAGCAGTACTTC.

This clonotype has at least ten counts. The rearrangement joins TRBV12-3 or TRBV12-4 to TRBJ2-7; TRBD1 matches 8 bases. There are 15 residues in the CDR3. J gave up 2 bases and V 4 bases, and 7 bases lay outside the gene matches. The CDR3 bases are TGTGCCAGCAGTTCCTCCGGGACAGGTACCTACGAGCAGTACTTC. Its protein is CASSSSGTGTYEQYF.

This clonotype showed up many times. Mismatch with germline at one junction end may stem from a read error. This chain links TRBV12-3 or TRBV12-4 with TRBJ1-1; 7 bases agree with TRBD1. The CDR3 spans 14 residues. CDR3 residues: CASSQGKGGTDAFF. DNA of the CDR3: TGTGCCAGCAGTCAGGGGAAAGGGGGCACTGATGCTTTCTTT.

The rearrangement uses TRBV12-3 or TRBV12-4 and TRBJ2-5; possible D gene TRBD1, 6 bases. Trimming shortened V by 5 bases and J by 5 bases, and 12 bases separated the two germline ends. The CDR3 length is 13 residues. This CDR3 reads CASSEQGWETQYF. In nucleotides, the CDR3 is TGTGCCAGCAGTGAACAGGGTTGGGAGACCCAGTACTTC.

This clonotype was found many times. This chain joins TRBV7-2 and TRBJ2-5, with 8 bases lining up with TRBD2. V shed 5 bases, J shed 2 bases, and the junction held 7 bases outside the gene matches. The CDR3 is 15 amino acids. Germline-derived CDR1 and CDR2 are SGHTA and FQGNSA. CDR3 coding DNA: TGTGCCAGCAGCCGTAGCGGGGTTGGGCAAGAGACCCAGTACTTC. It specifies CASSRSGVGQETQYF.

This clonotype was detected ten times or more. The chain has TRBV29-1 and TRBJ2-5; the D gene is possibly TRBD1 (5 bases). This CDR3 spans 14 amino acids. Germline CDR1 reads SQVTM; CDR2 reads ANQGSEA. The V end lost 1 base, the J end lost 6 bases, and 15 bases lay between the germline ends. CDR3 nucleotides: TGCAGCGTTGAAGCAACAGGCCACCGTCAGACCCAGTACTTC. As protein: CSVEATGHRQTQYF.

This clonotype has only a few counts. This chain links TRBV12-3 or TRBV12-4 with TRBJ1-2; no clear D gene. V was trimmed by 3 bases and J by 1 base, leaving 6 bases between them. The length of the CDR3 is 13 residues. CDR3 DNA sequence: TGTGCCAGCAGTTTCGACAATAACTATGGCTACACCTTC. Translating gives CASSFDNNYGYTF.

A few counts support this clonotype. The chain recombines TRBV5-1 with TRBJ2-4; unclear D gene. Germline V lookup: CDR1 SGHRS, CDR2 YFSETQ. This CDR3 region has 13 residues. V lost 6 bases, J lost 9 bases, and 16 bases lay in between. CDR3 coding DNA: TGCGCCAGCACGTCTCCTAGTTCGCCCATTCAGTACTTC. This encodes CASTSPSSPIQYF.

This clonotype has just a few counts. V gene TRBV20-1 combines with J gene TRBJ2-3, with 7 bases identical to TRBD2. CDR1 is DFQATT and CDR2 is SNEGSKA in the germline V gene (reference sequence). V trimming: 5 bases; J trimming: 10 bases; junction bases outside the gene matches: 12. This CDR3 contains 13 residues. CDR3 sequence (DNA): TGCAGTGCTCAGCGGGGAAGGGAGCCGGCGCAGTATTTT. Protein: CSAQRGREPAQYF.

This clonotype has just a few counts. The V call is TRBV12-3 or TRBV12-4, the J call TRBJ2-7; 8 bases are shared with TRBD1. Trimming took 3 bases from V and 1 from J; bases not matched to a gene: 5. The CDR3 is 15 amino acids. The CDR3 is CASSFRQGPSYEQYF. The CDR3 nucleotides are TGTGCCAGCAGTTTTAGACAGGGGCCATCCTACGAGCAGTACTTC.

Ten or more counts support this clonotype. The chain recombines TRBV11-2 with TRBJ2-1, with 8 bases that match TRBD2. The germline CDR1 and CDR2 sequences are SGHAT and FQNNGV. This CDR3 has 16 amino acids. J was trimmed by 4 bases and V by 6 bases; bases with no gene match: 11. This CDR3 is CASRTPGTRRYNEQFF. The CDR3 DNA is TGTGCCAGCAGGACGCCCGGGACTAGACGATACAATGAGCAGTTCTTC.

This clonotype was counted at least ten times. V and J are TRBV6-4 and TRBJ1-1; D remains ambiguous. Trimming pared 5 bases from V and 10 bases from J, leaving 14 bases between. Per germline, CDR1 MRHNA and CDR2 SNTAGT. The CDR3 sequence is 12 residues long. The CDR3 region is CASSNYAGRAFF. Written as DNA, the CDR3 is TGTGCCAGCAGTAATTACGCGGGCCGAGCTTTCTTT.

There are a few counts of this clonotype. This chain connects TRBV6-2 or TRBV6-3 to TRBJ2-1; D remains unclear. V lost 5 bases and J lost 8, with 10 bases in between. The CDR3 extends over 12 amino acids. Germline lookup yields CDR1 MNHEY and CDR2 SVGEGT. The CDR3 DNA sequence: TGTGCCAGCAGTACCGACGTGTATGAGCAGTTCTTC. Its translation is CASSTDVYEQFF.

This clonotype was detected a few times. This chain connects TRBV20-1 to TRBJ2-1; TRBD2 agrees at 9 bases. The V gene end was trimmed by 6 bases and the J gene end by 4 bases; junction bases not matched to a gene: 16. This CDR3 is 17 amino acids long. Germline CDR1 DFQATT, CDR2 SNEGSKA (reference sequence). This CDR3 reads CSAGSRRLAGRYNEQFF. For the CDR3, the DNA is TGCAGTGCCGGAAGCCGTCGTCTAGCGGGGCGTTACAATGAGCAGTTCTTC.

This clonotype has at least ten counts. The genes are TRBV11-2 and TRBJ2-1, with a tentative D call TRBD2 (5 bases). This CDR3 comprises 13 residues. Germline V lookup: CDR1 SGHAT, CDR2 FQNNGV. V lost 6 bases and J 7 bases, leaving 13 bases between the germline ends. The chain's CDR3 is CASSLGLQNEQFF. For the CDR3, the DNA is TGTGCCAGCAGTCTCGGACTTCAAAATGAGCAGTTCTTC.

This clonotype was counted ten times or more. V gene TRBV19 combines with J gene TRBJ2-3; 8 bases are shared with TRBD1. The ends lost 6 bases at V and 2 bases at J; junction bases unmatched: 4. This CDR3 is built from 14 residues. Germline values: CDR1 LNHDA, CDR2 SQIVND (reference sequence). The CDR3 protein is CASRHQGATDTQYF. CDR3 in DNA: TGTGCCAGTAGGCACCAGGGGGCCACAGATACGCAGTATTTT.

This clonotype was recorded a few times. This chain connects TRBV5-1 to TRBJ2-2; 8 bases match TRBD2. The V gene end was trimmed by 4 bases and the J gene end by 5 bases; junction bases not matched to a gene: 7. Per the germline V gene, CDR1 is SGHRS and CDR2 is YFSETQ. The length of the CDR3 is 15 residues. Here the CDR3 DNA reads TGCGCCAGCAGCCCAGCGGGGGAAAGGACCGGGGAGCTGTTTTTT. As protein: CASSPAGERTGELFF.

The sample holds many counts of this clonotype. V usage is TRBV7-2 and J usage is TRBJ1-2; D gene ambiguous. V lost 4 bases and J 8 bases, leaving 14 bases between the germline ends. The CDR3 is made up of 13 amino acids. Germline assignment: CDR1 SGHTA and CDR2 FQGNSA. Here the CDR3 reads CASSSDRRRGYTF. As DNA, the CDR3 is TGTGCCAGCAGCTCTGACCGTCGCCGGGGCTACACCTTC.

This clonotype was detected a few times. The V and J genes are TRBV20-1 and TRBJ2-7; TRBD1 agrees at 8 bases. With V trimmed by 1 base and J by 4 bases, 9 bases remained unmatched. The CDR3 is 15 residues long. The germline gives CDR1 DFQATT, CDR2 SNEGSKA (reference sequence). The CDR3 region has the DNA TGCAGTGCTAGAGCCCCTACAGGGGGGACGTACGAGCAGTACTTC. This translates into CSARAPTGGTYEQYF.

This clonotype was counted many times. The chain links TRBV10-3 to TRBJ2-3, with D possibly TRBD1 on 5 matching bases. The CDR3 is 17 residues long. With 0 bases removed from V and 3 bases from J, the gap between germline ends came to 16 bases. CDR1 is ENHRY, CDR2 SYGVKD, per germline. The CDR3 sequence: CAISESARRRDTDTQYF. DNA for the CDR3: TGTGCCATCAGTGAGTCTGCGAGACGCAGGGATACAGATACGCAGTATTTT.

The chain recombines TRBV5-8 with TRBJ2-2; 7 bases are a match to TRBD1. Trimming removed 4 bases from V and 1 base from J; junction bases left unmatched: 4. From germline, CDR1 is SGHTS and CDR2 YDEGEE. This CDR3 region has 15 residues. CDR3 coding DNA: TGTGCCAGCAGCGAGGGACAGCAGAACACCGGGGAGCTGTTTTTT. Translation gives CASSEGQQNTGELFF. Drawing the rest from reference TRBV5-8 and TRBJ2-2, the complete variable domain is EAGVTQSPTHLIKTRGQQATLRCSPISGHTSVYWYQQALGLGLQFLLWYDEGEERNRGNFPPRFSGRQFPNYSSELNVNALELEDSALYLCASSEGQQNTGELFFGEGSRLTVL.

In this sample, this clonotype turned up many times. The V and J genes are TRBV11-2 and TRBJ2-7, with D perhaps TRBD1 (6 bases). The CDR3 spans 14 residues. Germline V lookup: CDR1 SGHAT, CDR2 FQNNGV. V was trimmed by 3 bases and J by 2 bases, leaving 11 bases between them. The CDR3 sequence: CASSFRQATYEQYF. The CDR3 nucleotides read TGTGCCAGCAGCTTCCGACAGGCGACCTACGAGCAGTACTTC.

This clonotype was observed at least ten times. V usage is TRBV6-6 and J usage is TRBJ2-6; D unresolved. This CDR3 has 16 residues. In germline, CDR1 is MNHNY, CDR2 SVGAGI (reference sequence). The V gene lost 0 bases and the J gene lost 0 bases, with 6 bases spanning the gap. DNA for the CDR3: TGTGCCAGCAGTTACTCCGGTCACTCTGGGGCCAACGTCCTGACTTTC. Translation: CASSYSGHSGANVLTF.

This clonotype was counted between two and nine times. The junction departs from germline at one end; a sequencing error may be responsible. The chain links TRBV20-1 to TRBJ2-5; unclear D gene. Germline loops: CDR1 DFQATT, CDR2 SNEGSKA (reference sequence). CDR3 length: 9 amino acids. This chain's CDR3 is CSAQKAHWF. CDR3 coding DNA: TGCAGTGCTCAAAAGGCTCACTGGTTC.

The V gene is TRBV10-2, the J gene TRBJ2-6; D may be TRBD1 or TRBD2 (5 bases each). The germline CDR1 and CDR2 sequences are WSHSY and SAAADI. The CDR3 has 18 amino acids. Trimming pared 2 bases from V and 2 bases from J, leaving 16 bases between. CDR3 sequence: CASSESRGRDPGANVLTF. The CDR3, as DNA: TGCGCCAGCAGTGAGAGCCGGGGACGGGACCCTGGGGCCAACGTCCTGACTTTC.